This T cell receptor beta chain was sequenced in a study of blood T cell repertoires in COVID-19. Study as a whole: Samples taken during acute and convalescent COVID-19 were collected in the United States, Italy and Spain.

Only in-frame clones appear in the TCRdb table, and some are missing; sequencing was by immunoSEQ multiplex PCR. Of about 64,000 clones listed, 85% to 90% are singletons. V lost 3 bases to trimming and J lost 2 bases; unmatched junction nucleotides: 8. Germline V CDR1 and CDR2: SGHNT, YYREEE (reference sequence). The CDR3 contains 16 residues. The sample was peripheral blood. The chain joins TRBV5-4 to TRBJ2-1; 7 nucleotides agree with TRBD1. The receptor was isolated from a man aged 50 to 60 with active COVID-19. CDR3 amino acids: CASSSSGTDAYNEQFF. The CDR3 nucleotides are TGTGCCAGCAGCTCCTCTGGGACAGACGCCTACAATGAGCAGTTCTTC.